This T cell receptor (beta chain) came from a study of cytomegalovirus exposure and HLA in healthy donors. Separate from the approximately 700-subject first cohort was the approximately 120-subject validation cohort, to which the donors belonged. Study-wide results and limits: It was confirmed in vitro that three of the CMV-associated chains were specific for CMV antigens. The authors listed around 150 TCR beta chains as cytomegalovirus-associated.

Germline CDR1 MRHNA, CDR2 SNTAGT. With 3 bases clipped from V and 7 bases from J, the junction kept 8 bases outside the gene matches. The CDR3 sequence is 15 residues long. In the case of this clone: Its antigen is unidentified.

TCRdb's table, derived via immunoSEQ multiplex PCR, lists solely in-frame clones and lacks some. The table has a few hundred thousand clones, around four fifths seen once. Sequencing was carried out using PBMCs. The chain carries TRBV6-4 and TRBJ1-4; 7 bases are shared with TRBD1. The TCR was taken from a woman aged 30 to 39 in good health and CMV-seropositive. The CDR3 DNA reads as TGTGCCAGCAGTGAGAGTGAGGGGGCCGGTGAAAAACTGTTTTTT. Residues: CASSESEGAGEKLFF.